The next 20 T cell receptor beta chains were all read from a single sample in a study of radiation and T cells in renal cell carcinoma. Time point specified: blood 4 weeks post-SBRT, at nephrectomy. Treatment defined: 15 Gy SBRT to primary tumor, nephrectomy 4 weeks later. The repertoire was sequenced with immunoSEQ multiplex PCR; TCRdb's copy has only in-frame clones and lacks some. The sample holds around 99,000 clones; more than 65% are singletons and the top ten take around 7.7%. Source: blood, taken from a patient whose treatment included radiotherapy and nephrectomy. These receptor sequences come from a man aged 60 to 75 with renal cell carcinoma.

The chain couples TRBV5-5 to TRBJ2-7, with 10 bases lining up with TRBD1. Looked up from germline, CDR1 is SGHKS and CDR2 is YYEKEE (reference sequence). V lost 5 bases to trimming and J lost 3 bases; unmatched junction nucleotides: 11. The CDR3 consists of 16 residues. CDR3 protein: CASRISPGQGFYEQYF. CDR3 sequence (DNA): TGTGCCAGCAGGATCTCACCGGGACAGGGGTTCTACGAGCAGTACTTC.

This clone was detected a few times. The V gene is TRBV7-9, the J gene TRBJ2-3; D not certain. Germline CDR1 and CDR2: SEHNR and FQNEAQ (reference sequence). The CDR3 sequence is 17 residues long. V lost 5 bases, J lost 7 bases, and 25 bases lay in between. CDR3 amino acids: CASSLSRATAFAHTQYF. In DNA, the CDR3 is TGTGCCAGCAGCCTTAGTCGGGCGACCGCCTTTGCCCATACGCAGTATTTT.

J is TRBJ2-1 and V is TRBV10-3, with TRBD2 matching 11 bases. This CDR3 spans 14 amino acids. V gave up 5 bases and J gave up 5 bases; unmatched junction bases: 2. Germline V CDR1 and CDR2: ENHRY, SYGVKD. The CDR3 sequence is CAISLAGGNNEQFF. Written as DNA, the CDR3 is TGTGCCATCAGTCTAGCGGGGGGTAACAATGAGCAGTTCTTC.

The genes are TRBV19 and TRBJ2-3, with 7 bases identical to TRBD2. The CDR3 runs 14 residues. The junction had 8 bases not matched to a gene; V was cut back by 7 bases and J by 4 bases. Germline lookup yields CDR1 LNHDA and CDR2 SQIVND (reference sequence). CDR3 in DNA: TGTGCCAGTATCGGGGAGGGGAGGCCAGATACGCAGTATTTT. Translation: CASIGEGRPDTQYF.

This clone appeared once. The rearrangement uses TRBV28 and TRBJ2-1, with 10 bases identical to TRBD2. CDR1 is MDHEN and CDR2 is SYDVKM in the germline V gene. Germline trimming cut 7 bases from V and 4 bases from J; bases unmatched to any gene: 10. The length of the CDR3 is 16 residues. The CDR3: CASTNSGLADYNEQFF. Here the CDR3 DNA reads TGTGCCAGCACCAACTCAGGACTAGCGGATTACAATGAGCAGTTCTTC.

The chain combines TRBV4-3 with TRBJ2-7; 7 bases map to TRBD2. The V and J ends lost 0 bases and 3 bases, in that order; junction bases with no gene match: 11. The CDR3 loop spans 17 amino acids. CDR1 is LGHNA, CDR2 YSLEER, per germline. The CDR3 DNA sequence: TGCGCCAGCAGCCAAGATCCCCATGGCAGGGAGGGCTACGAGCAGTACTTC. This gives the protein CASSQDPHGREGYEQYF.

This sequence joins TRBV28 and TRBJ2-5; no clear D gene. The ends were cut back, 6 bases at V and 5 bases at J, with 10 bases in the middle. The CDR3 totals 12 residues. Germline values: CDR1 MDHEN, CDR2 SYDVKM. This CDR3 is CASSEVVETQYF. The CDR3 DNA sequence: TGTGCCAGCAGCGAGGTAGTGGAGACCCAGTACTTC.

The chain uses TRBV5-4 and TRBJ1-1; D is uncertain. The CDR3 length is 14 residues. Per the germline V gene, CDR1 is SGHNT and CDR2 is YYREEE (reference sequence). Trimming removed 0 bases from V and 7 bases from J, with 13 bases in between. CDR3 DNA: TGTGCCAGCAGCTTGGTGGTAGGGAAGGGTGAAGCTTTCTTT. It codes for CASSLVVGKGEAFF.

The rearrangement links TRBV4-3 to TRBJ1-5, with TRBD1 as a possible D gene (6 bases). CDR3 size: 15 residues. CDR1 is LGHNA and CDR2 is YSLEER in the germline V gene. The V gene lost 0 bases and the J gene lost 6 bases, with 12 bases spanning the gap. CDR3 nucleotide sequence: TGCGCCAGCAGCCAAGATAGGGCAGGGGTTCAGCCCCAGCATTTT. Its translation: CASSQDRAGVQPQHF.

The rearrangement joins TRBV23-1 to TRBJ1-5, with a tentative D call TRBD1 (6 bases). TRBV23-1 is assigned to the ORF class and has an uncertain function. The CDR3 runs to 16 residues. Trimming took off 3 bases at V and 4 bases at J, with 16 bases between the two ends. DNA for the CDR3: TGCGCCAGCAGTCACAATACGTACAGGGTGAATCAGCCCCAGCATTTT. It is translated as CASSHNTYRVNQPQHF.

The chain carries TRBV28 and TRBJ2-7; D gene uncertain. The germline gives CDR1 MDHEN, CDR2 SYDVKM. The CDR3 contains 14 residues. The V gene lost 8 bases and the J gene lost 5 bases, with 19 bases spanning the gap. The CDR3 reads CASSRLARSHEQYF. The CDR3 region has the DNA TGTGCCAGCTCCCGTCTGGCCAGATCCCACGAGCAGTACTTC.

CDR3 loop: CAWSRGGLGYTF. DNA for the CDR3: TGTGCCTGGAGTCGGGGGGGCTTGGGCTACACCTTC. The chain is built from TRBV30 and TRBJ1-2, with a possible D match to TRBD1 (6 bases). Germline values: CDR1 GTSNPN, CDR2 SVGIG (reference sequence). Trimming left V 2 bases short and J 8 bases short, with 12 bases between. The CDR3 length is 12 residues.

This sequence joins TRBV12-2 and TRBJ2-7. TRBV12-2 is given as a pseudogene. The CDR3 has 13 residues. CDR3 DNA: TGTGCAAGTCGAGGTTCCAGCACGTACGAGCAGTACTTC. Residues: CASRGSSTYEQYF.

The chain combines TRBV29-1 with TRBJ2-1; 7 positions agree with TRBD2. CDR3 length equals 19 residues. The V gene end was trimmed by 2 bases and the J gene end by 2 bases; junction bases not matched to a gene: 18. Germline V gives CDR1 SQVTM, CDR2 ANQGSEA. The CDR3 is CSVELVVAGNPTAYNEQFF. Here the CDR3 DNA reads TGCAGCGTTGAATTGGTGGTAGCGGGCAATCCAACAGCCTACAATGAGCAGTTCTTC.

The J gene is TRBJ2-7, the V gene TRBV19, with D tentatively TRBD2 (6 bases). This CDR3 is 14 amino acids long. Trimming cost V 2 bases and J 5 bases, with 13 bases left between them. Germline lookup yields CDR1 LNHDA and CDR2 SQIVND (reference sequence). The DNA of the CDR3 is TGTGCCAGTAGTATAAGGGCGGGGATTGACGAGCAGTACTTC. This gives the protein CASSIRAGIDEQYF.

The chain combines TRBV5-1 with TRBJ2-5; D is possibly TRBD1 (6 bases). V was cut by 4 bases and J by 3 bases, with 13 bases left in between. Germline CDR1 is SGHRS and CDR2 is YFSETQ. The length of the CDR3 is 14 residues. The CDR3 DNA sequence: TGCGCCAGCAGCCCTCTTAGGACAGAAGAGACCCAGTACTTC. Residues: CASSPLRTEETQYF.

CDR3 bases: TGTGCCAGCAGTCCCAGCTCCTACGAGCAGTACTTC. As protein: CASSPSSYEQYF. This rearrangement joins TRBV2 to TRBJ2-7; unclear D gene. The CDR3 sequence is 12 residues long. Trimming removed 5 bases from V and 0 bases from J, with 5 bases in between. Germline CDR1 SNHLY, CDR2 FYNNEI.

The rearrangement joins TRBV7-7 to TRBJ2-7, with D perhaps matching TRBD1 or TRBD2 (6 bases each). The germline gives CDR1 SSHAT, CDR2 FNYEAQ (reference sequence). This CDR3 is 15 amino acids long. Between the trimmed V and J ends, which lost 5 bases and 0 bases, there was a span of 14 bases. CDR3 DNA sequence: TGTGCCAGCAGCCCGGGGGCGGACGCCTCCTACGAGCAGTACTTC. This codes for CASSPGADASYEQYF.

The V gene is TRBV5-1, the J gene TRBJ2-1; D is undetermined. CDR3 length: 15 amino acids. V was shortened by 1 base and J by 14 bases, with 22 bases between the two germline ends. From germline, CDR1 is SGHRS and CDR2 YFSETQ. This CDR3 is CASSLIPGPQRVKFF. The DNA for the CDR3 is TGCGCCAGCAGCTTGATTCCCGGACCCCAAAGGGTGAAGTTCTTC.

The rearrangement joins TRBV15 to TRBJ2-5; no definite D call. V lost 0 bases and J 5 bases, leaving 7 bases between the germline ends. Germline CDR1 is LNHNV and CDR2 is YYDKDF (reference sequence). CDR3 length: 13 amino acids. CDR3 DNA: TGTGCCACCAGCAGAGACGCAGATGAGACCCAGTACTTC. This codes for CATSRDADETQYF.